The clone carrying this T cell receptor beta chain showed up just a few times. An end of the junction differs from the germline gene, which may be a read error. The sample is drawn from a study of T-cell reconstitution after alpha-beta-depleted transplantation in children. A library of TCRbeta sequences, prepared with unique molecular identifiers, was generated. TCRdb processed the PCR reads anew with MiXCR; each CDR3 protein has one entry. The sample shows a few hundred thousand distinct CDR3 sequences, approximately 11% of them seen only once. The germline CDR1 and CDR2 sequences are SGHTA and FQGNSA. The CDR3 loop spans 14 amino acids.

J is TRBJ2-7 and V is TRBV7-2; TRBD1 matches at 12 bases. The TCR comes from a human donor who donated a stem cell graft to a child with acute myeloid leukemia. The input for sequencing was PBMCs from the stem cell graft donor, taken from the stem cell graft. The CDR3 is CASSFGTGGSAGDF. For the CDR3, the DNA is TGTGCCAGCAGCTTCGGGACAGGGGGCTCAGCGGGAGACTTC. Full variable domain (missing parts from reference TRBV7-2 and TRBJ2-7): GAGVSQSPSNKVTEKGKDVELRCDPISGHTALYWYRQSLGQGLEFLIYFQGNSAPDKSGLPSDRFSAERTGGSVSTLTIQRTQQEDSAVYLCASSFGTGGSAGDFGPGTRLTVT.